This entry lists 10 T cell receptor beta chains sequenced from one sample in a study of blood T cells in healthy people across ages. The second PCR ran roughly 6 to 11 cycles with a sample-barcoded 5' primer and J-beta primers. TCRdb reprocessed the 5' RACE reads with MiXCR, giving one entry per CDR3 protein. The repertoire consists of 1.5 million to 2 million distinct CDR3 sequences, with 49% occurring once and the leading ten covering 2% to 2.5%. Sample: blood. Source of these receptors: a woman aged 40-49 years in good health.

Details on this clonotype: It may be a read error: a sequence one base away is much more abundant. This chain joins TRBV9 and TRBJ1-2; 7 bases are shared with TRBD1. The V gene end was trimmed by 5 bases and the J gene end by 2 bases; junction bases not matched to a gene: 3. The CDR3 is 13 residues long. Germline V gene sequence: CDR1 SGDLS, CDR2 YYNGEE. CDR3 sequence reads: CASRKTGNYGYTF. CDR3 sequence (DNA): TGTGCCAGCAGGAAGACAGGGAACTATGGCTACACCTTC.

There are a few counts of this clonotype. The chain links TRBV7-2 to TRBJ2-3; tentative D call: TRBD2 (6 bases). The CDR3 spans 15 residues. Deletions cut 4 bases from V and 4 bases from J, with 15 bases between. The germline CDR1 and CDR2 sequences are SGHTA and FQGNSA. CDR3 sequence (DNA): TGTGCCAGCAGCTCCGGACTACCCGGGGCAGATACGCAGTATTTT. Its protein is CASSSGLPGADTQYF. Variable domain in full (rest from reference TRBV7-2 and TRBJ2-3): GAGVSQSPSNKVTEKGKDVELRCDPISGHTALYWYRQSLGQGLEFLIYFQGNSAPDKSGLPSDRFSAERTGGSVSTLTIQRTQQEDSAVYLCASSSGLPGADTQYFGPGTRLTVL.

CDR3 DNA sequence: TGCGCCAGCAGCCAAGCCCGAAACGTGGTGGGAAAAAACATTCAGTACTTC. This translates into CASSQARNVVGKNIQYF. This chain connects TRBV4-3 to TRBJ2-4; D is uncertain. CDR3 length: 17 amino acids. Germline V gene data show CDR1 as LGHNA and CDR2 as YSLEER. V lost 1 base, J lost 4 bases, and 17 bases lay in between.

V and J are TRBV28 and TRBJ2-5; D call uncertain. This CDR3 spans 16 amino acids. The V end was cut by 2 bases, the J end by 1 base, with 14 bases between. Germline loops: CDR1 MDHEN, CDR2 SYDVKM. CDR3 protein: CASSLMSVPTQETQYF. CDR3 in DNA: TGTGCCAGCAGTTTAATGTCAGTCCCAACCCAAGAGACCCAGTACTTC.

This clonotype occurred a few times. This rearrangement joins TRBV29-1 to TRBJ2-5; D gene uncertain. The end of the DNA aligns better with TRBJ2-7, so the J call may be wrong. Germline CDR1 is SQVTM and CDR2 is ANQGSEA. This CDR3 comprises 15 residues. The CDR3 nucleotides are TGCAGCGTTGAAGAAGGGCCCGCTGGGCGCTCCGAGCAGTACTTC. Its protein product is CSVEEGPAGRSEQYF.

This chain joins TRBV24-1 and TRBJ2-1, with D perhaps TRBD1 (6 bases). Germline-derived CDR1 and CDR2 are KGHDR and SFDVKD. V was pared by 9 bases and J by 8 bases, with 10 bases between. The CDR3 loop spans 11 amino acids. CDR3 DNA: TGTGCCACCGCCCAGGGGTATGAGCAGTTCTTC. Translated: CATAQGYEQFF.

The rearrangement links TRBV7-9 to TRBJ2-7, with TRBD1 identical over 8 bases. CDR1 is SEHNR and CDR2 is FQNEAQ in the germline V gene (reference sequence). The CDR3 extends over 18 amino acids. The V and J ends lost 5 bases and 2 bases, in that order; junction bases with no gene match: 17. As DNA, the CDR3 is TGTGCCAGCAGCCTCGGACAGGGATTTAGCTTGCACCCCTACGAGCAGTACTTC. This gives the protein CASSLGQGFSLHPYEQYF.

The chain is built from TRBV4-3 and TRBJ2-5; 7 bases agree with TRBD1. In germline, CDR1 is LGHNA, CDR2 YSLEER. J lost 2 bases, V lost 5 bases, and 8 bases had no gene match. The CDR3 loop spans 15 amino acids. CDR3 DNA sequence: TGCGCCAGCAGCTACCGGGACAGTAAACAAGAGACCCAGTACTTC. Translated, it gives CASSYRDSKQETQYF.

The rearrangement links TRBV20-1 to TRBJ2-5; D could derive from TRBD1 or TRBD2 (6 bases each). The length of the CDR3 is 13 residues. Trimming stripped 3 bases from V and 7 bases from J, with 15 bases between. Germline-derived CDR1 and CDR2 are DFQATT and SNEGSKA (reference sequence). The CDR3 coding sequence is TGCAGTGCTAGTTCCCCGGGGGCAGGGACCCAGTACTTC. Its translation is CSASSPGAGTQYF.

The chain combines TRBV20-1 with TRBJ2-5; D remains ambiguous. The J call may be incorrect, as the DNA end agrees better with TRBJ2-7. Germline V gene sequence: CDR1 DFQATT, CDR2 SNEGSKA (reference sequence). This CDR3 region has 13 residues. The CDR3 DNA is TGCAGTGCTAGAAAATCCGTCCGGAGCGAGCAGTACTTC. This translates into CSARKSVRSEQYF.